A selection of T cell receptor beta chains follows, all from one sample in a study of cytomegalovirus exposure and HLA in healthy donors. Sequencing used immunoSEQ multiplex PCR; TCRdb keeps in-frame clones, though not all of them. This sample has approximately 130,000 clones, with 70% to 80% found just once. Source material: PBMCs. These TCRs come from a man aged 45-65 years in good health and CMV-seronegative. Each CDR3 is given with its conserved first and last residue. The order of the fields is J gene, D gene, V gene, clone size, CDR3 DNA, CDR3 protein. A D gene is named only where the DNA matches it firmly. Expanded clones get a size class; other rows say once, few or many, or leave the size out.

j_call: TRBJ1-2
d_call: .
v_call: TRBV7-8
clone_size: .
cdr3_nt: TGTGCCAGCAGCCCTACCGTGGGAGGGAACTATGGCTACACCTTC
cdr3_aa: CASSPTVGGNYGYTF

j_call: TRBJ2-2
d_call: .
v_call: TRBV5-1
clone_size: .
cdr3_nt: TGCGCCAGCAGCTTTAGAGGAGCCAACACCGGGGAGCTGTTTTTT
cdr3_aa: CASSFRGANTGELFF

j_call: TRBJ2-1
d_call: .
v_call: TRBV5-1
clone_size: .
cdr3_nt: TGCGCCAGCAGCTTAGTCAGCGGTGGCGGATACAGCTCCTACAATGAGCAGTTCTTC
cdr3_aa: CASSLVSGGGYSSYNEQFF

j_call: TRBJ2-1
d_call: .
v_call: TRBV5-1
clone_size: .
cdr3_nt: TGCGCCAGCAGCTTCCCCGACAACCTAGAGCAGTTCTTC
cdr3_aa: CASSFPDNLEQFF

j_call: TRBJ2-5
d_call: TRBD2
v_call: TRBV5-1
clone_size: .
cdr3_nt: TGCGCCAGCAGCTCCTACTCAGGACTAGCGGGAGAGGAGGGGACCCAGTACTTC
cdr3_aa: CASSSYSGLAGEEGTQYF

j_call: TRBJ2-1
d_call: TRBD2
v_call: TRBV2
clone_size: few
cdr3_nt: TGTGCCAGCAGTGAAGGGGGACTAGCGGGACCCAATGAGCAGTTCTTC
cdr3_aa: CASSEGGLAGPNEQFF

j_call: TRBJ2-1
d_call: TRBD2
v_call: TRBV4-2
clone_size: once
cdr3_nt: TGTGCCAGCAGTATTCTTGGCGGGAGCTCCTACAATGAGCAGTTCTTC
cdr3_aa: CASSILGGSSYNEQFF

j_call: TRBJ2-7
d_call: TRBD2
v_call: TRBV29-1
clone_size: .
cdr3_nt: TGCAGCGTCGGACTAGCGGGCAACTACGAGCAGTACTTC
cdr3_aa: CSVGLAGNYEQYF

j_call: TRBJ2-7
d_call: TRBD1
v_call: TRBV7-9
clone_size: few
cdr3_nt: TGTGCCAGCAGCTTAGCGCTGGGGACAGGGACCTACGAGCAGTACTTC
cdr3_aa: CASSLALGTGTYEQYF

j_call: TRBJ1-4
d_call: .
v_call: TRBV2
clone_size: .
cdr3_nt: TGTGCCAGCAGTATATGGGGGGAAGCCGCTAATGAAAAACTGTTTTTT
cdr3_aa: CASSIWGEAANEKLFF

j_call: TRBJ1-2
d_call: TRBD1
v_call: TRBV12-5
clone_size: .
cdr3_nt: TGTGCTAGTGGTTTGGGGGACAGGGGGCCCGGCTATGGCTACACCTTC
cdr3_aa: CASGLGDRGPGYGYTF

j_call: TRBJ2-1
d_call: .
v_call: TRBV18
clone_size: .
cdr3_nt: TGTGCCAGCTCACCGGGTGCGGGACGATTGAATGAGCAGTTCTTC
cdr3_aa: CASSPGAGRLNEQFF

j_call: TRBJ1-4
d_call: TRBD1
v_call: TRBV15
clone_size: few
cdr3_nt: TGTGCCACCAGCAGCCCCTACAAAGGACAGGGGCGGGAGGAAAAACTGTTTTTT
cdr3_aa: CATSSPYKGQGREEKLFF

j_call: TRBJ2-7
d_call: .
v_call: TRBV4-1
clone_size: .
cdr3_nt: TGCGCCAGCAGCCAATCTTCGGGGAGTACCTACGAGCAGTACTTC
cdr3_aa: CASSQSSGSTYEQYF

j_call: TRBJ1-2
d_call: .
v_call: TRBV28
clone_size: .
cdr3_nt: TGTGCCAGCAGTCGGAGCGTCCCCTCGAAGGTGGGCTACACCTTC
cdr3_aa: CASSRSVPSKVGYTF

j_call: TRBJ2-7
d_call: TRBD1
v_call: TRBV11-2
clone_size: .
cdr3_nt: TGTGCCAGCAGCGCGTGGGACAGGGGGGGGGAGCAGTACTTC
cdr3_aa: CASSAWDRGGEQYF

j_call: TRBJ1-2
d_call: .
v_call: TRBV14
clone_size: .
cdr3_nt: TGTGCCAGCAGCACGCAGGGGCCCTTTGGCTACACCTTC
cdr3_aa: CASSTQGPFGYTF